These T cell receptor beta chains were read from a single sample in a study of T cells in Graves' hyperthyroidism and ophthalmopathy. TCRdb processed the multiplex PCR reads anew with MiXCR; each CDR3 protein has one entry. The profile covers 660,000 or so distinct CDR3 sequences, with approximately 42% appearing a single time and less than 9% taken by the ten largest. Sequences were obtained from peripheral blood or thyroid tissue (not recorded which). These receptors were collected from an adult man with Graves' disease, either hyperthyroidism or ophthalmopathy (not recorded which). CDR3s include the opening cysteine and the closing phenylalanine or tryptophan. The D gene is left open where the match is weak. Rows may omit the clone size; those that give it use once, few, many or a size class.

TRBV7-8,.,.,TRBJ1-6,CASSLDLDPNSPLHF,TGTGCCAGCAGCCTAGACCTGGACCCGAATTCACCCCTCCACTTT
TRBV2,.,.,TRBJ1-5,CASSESVRAINQPQHF,TGTGCCAGCAGTGAATCCGTCAGGGCAATCAATCAGCCCCAGCATTTT
TRBV7-9,.,.,TRBJ2-5,CASSLGVRGNQETQYF,TGTGCCAGCAGCTTAGGAGTCAGGGGAAATCAAGAGACCCAGTACTTC
TRBV7-9,few,.,TRBJ2-5,CASSLYPSQETQYF,TGTGCCAGCAGCTTATATCCATCCCAAGAGACCCAGTACTTC
TRBV20-1,.,.,TRBJ2-5,CSVGVWETQYF,TGCAGTGTTGGAGTCTGGGAGACCCAGTACTTC
TRBV2,many,.,TRBJ1-1,CASSQTENTEAFF,TGTGCCAGCAGCCAAACAGAGAACACTGAAGCTTTCTTT
TRBV7-2,.,TRBD2,TRBJ2-6,CASSLPSSGRVGANVLTF,TGTGCCAGCAGCCTTCCCAGTAGCGGGAGGGTTGGGGCCAACGTCCTGACTTTC
TRBV7-9,.,TRBD1,TRBJ1-4,CASSFRDRDGSLFF,TGTGCCAGCAGCTTCCGGGACAGGGACGGTTCACTGTTTTTT
TRBV20-1,.,.,TRBJ1-4,CSARRTVNTEKLFF,TGCAGTGCTCGGCGGACGGTGAATACTGAAAAACTGTTTTTT
TRBV29-1,.,.,TRBJ1-1,CSAGTTTFTEAFF,TGCAGCGCAGGGACAACGACATTCACTGAAGCTTTCTTT